The 18 T cell receptor beta chains in this list originate from one sample, sequenced in a study of cytomegalovirus exposure and HLA in healthy donors. PCR was performed using 60 Vbeta and 13 Jbeta primers. The table came from immunoSEQ multiplex PCR; TCRdb's copy has only in-frame clones and leaves some out. The sample yields about 270,000 clones, under 80% seen once. Source material: PBMCs. The receptors here all came from a female donor in good health and CMV-seronegative.

There are a few counts of this clone. The chain links TRBV11-2 to TRBJ2-7, with TRBD1 matching over 8 bases. With 5 bases clipped from V and 1 base from J, the junction kept 7 bases outside the gene matches. Per germline, CDR1 SGHAT and CDR2 FQNNGV. The CDR3 totals 15 residues. The CDR3: CASSPGQGRSYEQYF. Written as DNA, the CDR3 is TGTGCCAGCAGCCCCGGACAGGGAAGGTCCTACGAGCAGTACTTC.

The CDR3 protein is CASSQIGTSGYNEQFF. The CDR3 nucleotides are TGTGCCAGCAGTCAAATCGGGACTAGCGGTTACAATGAGCAGTTCTTC. The rearrangement uses TRBV27 and TRBJ2-1; 11 bases agree with TRBD2. The V and J ends lost 5 bases and 4 bases, in that order; junction bases with no gene match: 7. Germline V gene data show CDR1 as MNHEY and CDR2 as SMNVEV (reference sequence). CDR3 length equals 16 residues.

The V call is TRBV28, the J call TRBJ2-7; the match to TRBD2 covers 15 bases. V trimming: 4 bases; J trimming: 6 bases; junction bases outside the gene matches: 4. CDR1 is MDHEN and CDR2 is SYDVKM in the germline V gene. The CDR3 covers 15 residues. CDR3 loop: CASSSGLAGGPEQYF. The DNA of the CDR3 is TGTGCCAGCAGTTCCGGACTAGCGGGAGGGCCCGAGCAGTACTTC.

This clone has a single count. This chain links TRBV5-1 with TRBJ1-5, with TRBD1 as a possible D gene (6 bases). Germline V CDR1 and CDR2: SGHRS, YFSETQ. This CDR3 has 17 amino acids. Trimming removed 0 bases at V and 0 bases at J, with 13 bases between. The CDR3 DNA is TGCGCCAGCAGCTTGGCTCCCAGGGGCGATAGCAATCAGCCCCAGCATTTT. It translates to CASSLAPRGDSNQPQHF. The full variable domain, rest sourced from reference TRBV5-1 and TRBJ1-5, is KAGVTQTPRYLIKTRGQQVTLSCSPISGHRSVSWYQQTPGQGLQFLFEYFSETQRNKGNFPGRFSGRQFSNSRSEMNVSTLELGDSALYLCASSLAPRGDSNQPQHFGDGTRLSIL.

V gene TRBV4-1 combines with J gene TRBJ2-3, with 8 bases that match TRBD2. V shed 4 bases and J 3 bases; nucleotides not matched to a gene: 9. CDR3 size: 16 residues. The germline CDR1 and CDR2 sequences are MGHRA and YSYEKL. CDR3 region: CASSPLRGGRTDTQYF. CDR3 DNA sequence: TGCGCCAGCAGCCCTCTCCGGGGCGGGAGGACAGATACGCAGTATTTT.

This sequence joins TRBV5-6 and TRBJ2-1; 8 bases match TRBD2. J was trimmed by 0 bases and V by 0 bases; bases with no gene match: 8. There are 18 residues in the CDR3. CDR1 is SGHDT and CDR2 is YYEEEE in the germline V gene. The CDR3 loop is CASSLDGRAPSSYNEQFF. The DNA of the CDR3 is TGTGCCAGCAGCTTGGACGGGAGGGCCCCTTCCTCCTACAATGAGCAGTTCTTC.

The chain carries TRBV28 and TRBJ1-2, with TRBD1 identical over 10 bases. Germline trimming cut 8 bases from V and 6 bases from J; bases unmatched to any gene: 9. The CDR3 is made up of 14 amino acids. Germline CDR1 reads MDHEN; CDR2 reads SYDVKM. This CDR3 is CASGTGTGVHGYTF. The CDR3 region has the DNA TGTGCCAGCGGCACCGGGACAGGGGTTCATGGCTACACCTTC.

The chain combines TRBV19 with TRBJ1-4; no clear D. Trimming removed 6 bases from V and 7 bases from J, with 18 bases in between. Germline V gene sequence: CDR1 LNHDA, CDR2 SQIVND (reference sequence). The CDR3 has 15 residues. CDR3 DNA: TGTGCCAGTAGGACATGGTCAGGTTACGGTGAAAAACTGTTTTTT. This translates into CASRTWSGYGEKLFF. The whole variable domain, remainder taken from reference TRBV19 and TRBJ1-4, is DGGITQSPKYLFRKEGQNVTLSCEQNLNHDAMYWYRQDPGQGLRLIYYSQIVNDFQKGDIAEGYSVSREKKESFPLTVTSAQKNPTAFYLCASRTWSGYGEKLFFGSGTQLSVL.

This clone was seen a single time. This same CDR3 is encoded by further DNA sequences in the sample. The chain recombines TRBV6-6 with TRBJ2-7; tentative D call: TRBD1 (6 bases). There are 16 residues in the CDR3. V was pared by 2 bases and J by 7 bases, with 21 bases between. Germline CDR1 MNHNY, CDR2 SVGAGI (reference sequence). CDR3 in DNA: TGTGCCAGCAGTTACCAGGGCCATGGGGGCGCGGGTGAGCAGTACTTC. It translates to CASSYQGHGGAGEQYF.

This clone was found a few times. V and J are TRBV5-4 and TRBJ1-2; 8 positions match TRBD1. Unmatched junction bases numbered 2, after V lost 3 bases and J lost 4 bases. This CDR3 is built from 13 residues. The germline gives CDR1 SGHNT, CDR2 YYREEE (reference sequence). The CDR3 DNA is TGTGCCAGCAGCTCAACAGGGGGCTATGGCTACACCTTC. Its protein product is CASSSTGGYGYTF.

The gene calls are TRBV11-2 and TRBJ2-1, with D perhaps TRBD2 (6 bases). Trimming removed 1 base at V and 3 bases at J, with 10 bases between. CDR1 is SGHAT and CDR2 is FQNNGV in the germline V gene. The CDR3 has 15 residues. This CDR3 is CASSLVLAVYNEQFF. The CDR3 DNA follows: TGTGCCAGCAGCTTAGTACTAGCTGTCTACAATGAGCAGTTCTTC.

The sample holds a few counts of this clone. This sequence joins TRBV4-1 and TRBJ2-2, with TRBD2 matching over 7 bases. Per the germline V gene, CDR1 is MGHRA and CDR2 is YSYEKL. This CDR3 region has 14 residues. The ends lost 8 bases at V and 3 bases at J; junction bases unmatched: 6. This chain's CDR3 is CASALGGDTGELFF. In DNA form, the CDR3 reads TGCGCCAGCGCCCTGGGGGGGGACACCGGGGAGCTGTTTTTT.

Notes on this clone: An end of the junction differs from the germline gene, which may be a read error. The chain employs TRBV7-9 and TRBJ2-7, with TRBD1 identical over 8 bases. Per germline, CDR1 SEHNR and CDR2 FQNEAQ (reference sequence). This CDR3 comprises 14 residues. In DNA form, the CDR3 reads TGTTCCAGCAGCTCGGGACAGGTGAGCTACGAGCAGTACTTC. Translating it yields CSSSSGQVSYEQYF.

This clone was recorded once. The chain employs TRBV30 and TRBJ2-7; 10 positions agree with TRBD2. J lost 5 bases, V lost 4 bases, and 5 bases had no gene match. The CDR3 runs 13 residues. Germline-derived CDR1 and CDR2 are GTSNPN and SVGIG (reference sequence). Here the CDR3 reads CAWTSGSFHEQYF. The DNA of the CDR3 is TGTGCCTGGACTAGCGGGAGTTTCCACGAGCAGTACTTC.

The chain recombines TRBV6-6 with TRBJ2-2; no clear D gene. The CDR3 spans 13 residues. From germline, CDR1 is MNHNY and CDR2 SVGAGI (reference sequence). Trimming stripped 7 bases from V and 6 bases from J, with 12 bases between. The CDR3 DNA reads TGTGCCAGCACTTCGGTGGAGCCCGGGGAGCTGTTTTTT. Residues: CASTSVEPGELFF.

This clone was detected once. The rearrangement links TRBV9 to TRBJ2-5; 10 bases agree with TRBD2. The closer fit of TRBJ2-7 to the DNA end suggests the J call may be wrong. CDR3 size: 16 residues. Germline V CDR1 and CDR2: SGDLS, YYNGEE. CDR3 bases: TGTGCCAGCAGCGTAGGGGCTAGCGGGAGAACCTACGAGCAGTACTTC. It specifies CASSVGASGRTYEQYF.

The CDR3: CASSHGQGKGYGYTF. CDR3 bases: TGTGCCAGCTCACACGGACAGGGGAAGGGCTATGGCTACACCTTC. The V and J genes are TRBV18 and TRBJ1-2; 9 bases match TRBD1. This CDR3 is 15 amino acids long. Germline V CDR1 and CDR2: KGHSH, LQKENI. V lost 4 bases and J lost 4; bases outside the gene matches: 7.

The chain carries TRBV2 and TRBJ1-2; a weak D match, TRBD1 (5 bases). Trimming shortened V by 7 bases and J by 8 bases, and 14 bases separated the two germline ends. The germline V gene encodes CDR1 SNHLY and CDR2 FYNNEI. This CDR3 contains 12 residues. Here the CDR3 DNA reads TGTGCCAGCAACTTCCAGGGCACCGGCTACACCTTC. Translating it yields CASNFQGTGYTF.